This TCR beta chain was captured in a study of molecular identifiers for immune sequencing clone quantification (dated by TCRdb to the late 2010s). For the wider study: For a replicate experiment, RNA from around 20,000 or 99,000 naive CD8 T cells was divided into five aliquots, and four of the five aliquots were sequenced. CD8 T cells were used in a methods study to benchmark molecular-identifier clustering-based TCR repertoire sequencing (MIDCIRS) and TCR RNA copy counting.

Inclusive of the bounding cysteine and phenylalanine, the CDR3 is 15 residues long. The kept DNA is CDR3 alone, 45 bases in frame from the first base. The germline V gene (reference sequence) supplies CDR1 GTSNPN and CDR2 SVGIG. V was cut back by 2 bases and J by 0 bases, leaving a gap of 12 bases between them. The investigation overall reported the following: Identical TCR molecules sharing a barcode could cause highly expanded clone sizes to be underestimated. About 2.9 recovered TCR RNA copies per cell were obtained by modeling, versus approximately 10 by digital PCR, implying a capture efficiency of 25% to 35%. Clones above 20 RNA copies held over 99% of molecules in CMV-specific effector cells but under 1% in naive cells. When barcode sub-clustering was left out, chimeric consensus sequences inflated TCR diversity, with chimeras reaching as high as 47%. A single cell's worth of spiked-in Jurkat TCR RNA was reported detectable even among one million naive CD8 T cells. The naive libraries included spiked-in Jurkat TCR RNA (roughly 11 copies' worth), and this RNA is not part of the donor repertoire.

Libraries were prepared through PCR. Sequencing took place on a NextSeq 500. Bulk TCR libraries were prepared as previously described, using TCR primers listed in Table S5. Purification of total RNA was performed with the Qiagen AllPrep DNA/RNA kit. Before analysis, reads from multiple sequencing runs of the same library were pooled. Regarding the original processing steps: Reads were retained only if an exact TCR constant sequence was present, and the retained reads were trimmed to 150 nt and grouped according to their 12-nt molecular barcodes. Reads inside each barcode group were sub-clustered using a 15% Levenshtein threshold, and a quality-weighted consensus sequence was constructed for each RNA molecule. Non-functional sequences were discarded, and so were lower-count sequences lying one edit away from another sequence. Based on a fit of two negative binomial distributions, barcode sub-clusters having less than 20% of the maximum read count were discarded. In TCRdb, the public reads were trimmed at Q25 with fastp and aligned with MiXCR, with productive beta chains retained. Rows with a matching CDR3 protein are joined into one entry that keeps the most common DNA and genes. TCRdb assigned the V and J calls; the authors' analysis was not used. This sample holds over 550,000 distinct CDR3 sequences; less than 30% were observed only once. The biggest ten clones account for about 0.84% of the sample.

This clonotype was observed many times. The specificity of this receptor is unknown. Base qualities are not at hand, and no much larger clone is one base apart. Libraries of naive CD8 T cells were built from approximately 20,000 to 980,000 sorted cells, with 10%, 30% or 50% of the purified RNA used. Naive CD8 T cells were FACS-sorted as CD8+CD4-CCR7+CD45RA+ on a BD FACSAria II into RLT Plus buffer. More than 8 TCR copies' worth of Jurkat RNA were spiked into about 20,000-1,000,000 naive CD8 T cell samples to test detection sensitivity. Enrichment of CD8 T cells was performed with RosetteSep CD8+ T Cell Enrichment Cocktail and Ficoll-Paque, after which ACK red cell lysis was carried out.

The TCR originated in a human donor in good health. Some libraries in this study had Jurkat cell RNA spiked in. Sequenced material: naive CD8+ T cells from blood, with Jurkat cell RNA spiked in. This sample's cell subset or site label indicates: FACS-sorted CD8+CD4-CCR7+CD45RA+ naive T cells. This receptor chain uses TRBV30 and TRBJ2-3; a weak D assignment points to TRBD2 (6 bases agree). The CDR3 reads as follows: CAWSWGGTSTDTQYF. In nucleotide form, the sequence is TGTGCCTGGAGTTGGGGCGGGACTAGCACAGATACGCAGTATTTT.